This TCR beta chain was captured in a study of T cells after yellow fever vaccination (dated by TCRdb to between 2017 and 2020). About the study as a whole: The SMART-Seq v4 Ultra Low Input RNA kit was used to prepare libraries from fractions with low cell numbers. Two healthy male donors, one aged 18 to 30 and one aged 30 to 40 years, were included in the cohort. To track T-cell clones before and after primary and booster YFV17D yellow fever vaccination, bulk TCR alpha and beta repertoires were sequenced longitudinally. Bulk PBMC replicates and cell subsets were isolated from blood drawn at multiple timepoints before and after both primary and secondary immunization.

Based on the germline V gene, the CDR1 and CDR2 sequences are SGHTA and FQGNSA. Spanning cysteine to phenylalanine, the CDR3 consists of 15 amino acids. Solely the CDR3 DNA is kept, with 45 bases framed from the first base. V lost 5 bases and J lost 6 bases; the stretch between them is 17 bases long. TCR cDNA was synthesized by 5'RACE template switching, through which a universal primer site and unique molecular identifiers were introduced. Priming of cDNA synthesis was performed from both the TCR alpha and TCR beta constant segments. Library amplification involved two PCR steps, and the second step added sample barcodes and sequencing adapters. Sequencing of libraries was performed on Illumina HiSeq 2500 (2x100 bp) or NovaSeq (2x150 bp). In the authors' own workflow: Demultiplexing of reads and collapsing into UMI consensus sequences were performed with MIGEC, and V(D)J alignment was carried out with MiXCR. Using edgeR on replicate PBMC samples, clonotypes were called vaccine-responding if FDR was below 0.01 and the log2 fold change was above 5 up to day 15. CD4 or CD8 identity was assigned to each bulk clonotype according to whether the clonotype was present at higher abundance in the sequenced CD4 repertoire or the sequenced CD8 repertoire. TCRdb handled the public reads itself, with Q25 trimming in fastp and clone calling in MiXCR, and kept productive beta chains. Rows are unified per CDR3 protein, each entry keeping the most common DNA and genes. TCRdb's processing, not the study's, gives the V and J calls here. Present in this sample are about 150,000 distinct CDR3 sequences, approximately 6% of which were seen just once. Less than 3% of the sample is in the top ten clones.

Note on this clonotype: What antigen it recognizes has not been identified. Base quality data are lacking; no much larger clone is found one base away.

Paper-wide results and their limitations: Most clones expanded after primary vaccination (roughly 96% of CD4 and roughly 90% of CD8) were re-detected after the booster, suggesting that broad memory maintenance occurred. A small fraction of clonotypes showed up in both the CD4 and CD8 compartments, probably as a result of convergent recombination. Only two donors were included in the study, so the extent to which the findings can be generalized is limited. Computational filtering was needed because FACS-sorted repertoires could contain abundant contaminating clonotypes from the bulk population. Compared with the primary T-cell response, the secondary T-cell response was faster but weaker, reaching its peak on day 5 rather than on day 15.

Interpreted using the paper, the treatment or condition label stands for: live attenuated yellow fever vaccine strain. PBMCs were isolated from peripheral blood using a standard Ficoll-Paque protocol. Dynabeads CD4 and CD8 positive selection kits were used to isolate the CD4 and CD8 T-cell fractions. TriZol was used to extract RNA from bulk PBMCs, from CD4 and CD8 fractions, and from dextramer-positive and dextramer-negative fractions. The sample consisted of CD4+ T cells sorted from PBMCs, taken on the day of the first yellow fever vaccination. This sequence uses TRBV7-2 and TRBJ2-1, with no reliable assignment of the D segment. This clonotype was obtained from a man between 18 and 29 years old who received the YFV17D yellow fever vaccine. Here the CDR3 is given as CASSPERRTCNEQFF. The DNA sequence is given as TGTGCCAGCAGCCCAGAACGACGTACTTGCAATGAGCAGTTCTTC.